This T cell receptor (beta chain) stems from a study of post-analysis software for immune sequencing data. In the study overall: The patients showed relapsing-remitting, secondary progressive and progressive-relapsing multiple sclerosis courses.

Whole-study results and caveats: The five TRBV segments detected at higher frequency in patients than in controls included TRBV5-6, TRBV5-1 and TRBV20-1. Normalized Chao1 diversity was significantly lower in multiple sclerosis patients than in controls.

This CDR3 is 14 amino acids long. Trimming took off 0 bases at V and 2 bases at J, with 7 bases between the two ends. Germline V lookup: CDR1 SGHNT, CDR2 YYREEE (reference sequence). On this clonotype: The antigen is undetermined.

Carried by the TCR beta cDNA libraries were unique molecular identifiers. TCRdb analysed the PCR reads with MiXCR anew, one entry per CDR3 protein. This sample carries 750,000 to 950,000 distinct CDR3 sequences, 46% of them seen once, and the ten largest clones take 4.9%. The chain carries TRBV5-4 and TRBJ2-3; D call uncertain. Material for sequencing was blood. This clonotype was sampled from a girl aged 10-17 years with multiple sclerosis. CDR3 residues: CASSLDSHTDTQYF. The CDR3 nucleotides are TGTGCCAGCAGCTTGGACAGTCACACAGATACGCAGTATTTT.